What follows describes a single TCR beta chain. Antigen specificity is unknown. The data are from a study of shared clonotypes between healthy human individuals. Study in general: The cohort comprised a couple of women and a few men. Their ages spanned 18 to 49 years.

Germline-derived CDR1 and CDR2 are SGDLS and YYNGEE. The CDR3 totals 16 residues. V lost 4 bases and J 0 bases, leaving 14 bases between the germline ends. Under the authors' procedure: ImmunoSEQ only sent back junction sequences with no quality scores, so filtering was done differently. Repertoires were generated with immunoSEQ multiplex PCR, while TCRdb's copy carries only in-frame clones and drops some. The V and J calls and clone size are taken from that table; D and trimming were inferred from the DNA. This sample has a few million clones, with over 85% found just once. Naive CD8 populations comprised CD45RO-negative cells positively selected for CCR7, excluding terminally differentiated effector memory CD45RA+ cells. Regarding the study as a whole: Relative to memory subsets, naive subsets generally showed larger estimated richness. Only blood was sampled; tissue repertoires likely differ.

Sequencing input: naive CD8+ T cells from PBMCs. This receptor was taken from a man between 18 and 35 years old in good health. Some clones in this sample may be carry-over from other donors' samples. This rearrangement joins TRBV9 to TRBJ2-1, with D perhaps TRBD2 (6 bases). CDR3 DNA: TGTGCCAGCAGCACAGCCGGGACTTCCTCCTACAATGAGCAGTTCTTC. Its protein product is CASSTAGTSSYNEQFF.